This TCR beta chain derives from a study of T cell responses to AZD1222 COVID-19 vaccine. Whole-study findings and limits: Spike-specific TCR breadth rose after two AZD1222 doses, and depth rose as well.

This clone was recorded a few times. The antigen is undetermined. The table came from immunoSEQ multiplex PCR; TCRdb's copy has only in-frame clones and leaves some out. The sample shows some 66,000 clones, approximately 84% of them seen only once. The CDR3 is 16 amino acids. Germline CDR1 is SGHAT and CDR2 is FQNNGV. Between the trimmed V and J ends, which lost 5 bases and 3 bases, there was a span of 19 bases. J is TRBJ1-1 and V is TRBV11-2; TRBD1 is a possible D gene (6 bases). Sequencing was performed on peripheral blood, taken on day 0 of AZD1222 vaccination. The receptor comes from an adult in good health. The CDR3 spells CASSLPAGGGYTEAFF. The CDR3 DNA reads as TGTGCCAGCAGCCTCCCGGCGGGGGGCGGGTACACTGAAGCTTTCTTT.